This entry features one T cell receptor (beta chain) sequence. Its target is unknown. At one boundary the junction diverges from the germline segment, which might be a read error. Germline DNA was extracted alongside blood RNA, which was obtained from unsorted whole blood. Chronic HBV infection was present in the patients, who were treatment-naive. Investigators obtained roughly 3.9 milliliters of peripheral blood ahead of surgery. TCR beta cDNA came from roughly 0.45 ug total RNA, primed with a constant-region primer. Generation of the TCR beta libraries relied on three nested multiplex PCR rounds using slightly modified ARM-PCR. The opening two PCR rounds, ten to eleven cycles each, paired TRBV1-TRBV30 forward primers with a C-beta reverse primer. MiXCR, applied by TCRdb to the multiplex PCR reads, yields one record per CDR3 protein. The table includes about 310,000 distinct CDR3 sequences, 50% to 60% detected once.

This entry is derived from a study of tumor-infiltrating lymphocytes in primary liver carcinoma. Study-level points and caveats: Paired tumor-adjacent and tumor-blood samples overlapped less than tumor region pairs did.

The V gene's germline CDR1 is SGHAT and CDR2 FQNNGV. The CDR3 length is 17 residues. V gene TRBV11-2 combines with J gene TRBJ2-1, with TRBD2 identical over 14 bases. The clonotype originates from a woman aged 30 to 39 with primary liver carcinoma and hepatitis B virus infection. The sample taken for sequencing was peripheral blood. The CDR3 DNA sequence: TGTGCCAGCAGCTTAGGGGGGACTAGCGGGAGAATAAATGTGCAGCTCTTC. This codes for CASSLGGTSGRINVQLF.